A single sample gave rise to the 23 T cell receptor beta chains below, sequenced in a study of shared clonotypes between healthy human individuals. The method was immunoSEQ multiplex PCR; TCRdb's version includes in-frame clones alone and lacks a portion of them. The sample shows under 2,500,000 clones, approximately 95% of them seen only once. Sequencing input: naive CD4+ T cells sorted from blood. Subset given: CD45RA+ positively selected. These receptors all stem from a man between 18 and 35 years old in good health.

With respect to this clone: The same CDR3 arises from other DNA sequences in this sample as well. The V call is TRBV7-2, the J call TRBJ1-2, with a possible D match to TRBD1 (5 bases). CDR1 is SGHTA, CDR2 FQGNSA, per germline. The CDR3 covers 14 residues. Trimming pared 0 bases from V and 3 bases from J, leaving 8 bases between. Here the CDR3 DNA reads TGTGCCAGCAGCTTAGCGGGAGGGGACTATGGCTACACCTTC. This translates into CASSLAGGDYGYTF.

CDR3 nucleotides: TGCAGCGTTACCCAGGCGGATTCTAGCACAGATACGCAGTATTTT. It translates to CSVTQADSSTDTQYF. V gene TRBV29-1 combines with J gene TRBJ2-3; D uncertain. Germline values: CDR1 SQVTM, CDR2 ANQGSEA. The CDR3 sequence is 15 residues long. V was clipped by 5 bases and J by 0 bases, with 15 bases between them.

With respect to this clone: This same CDR3 is encoded by further DNA sequences in the sample. The V gene is TRBV18, the J gene TRBJ2-3; D is unclear. V was trimmed by 2 bases and J by 4 bases, leaving 1 base between them. CDR3 length: 11 residues. The germline V gene has CDR1 KGHSH and CDR2 LQKENI. The CDR3 reads CASSPSDTQYF. For the CDR3, the DNA is TGTGCCAGCTCACCATCAGATACGCAGTATTTT. Full variable domain (rest looked up from reference TRBV18 and TRBJ2-3): NAGVMQNPRHLVRRRGQEARLRCSPMKGHSHVYWYRQLPEEGLKFMVYLQKENIIDESGMPKERFSAEFPKEGPSILRIQQVVRGDSAAYFCASSPSDTQYFGPGTRLTVL.

Only one count was recorded for this clone. The gene calls are TRBV6-6 and TRBJ2-3; tentative D call: TRBD1 (7 bases). Germline V gene sequence: CDR1 MNHNY, CDR2 SVGAGI (reference sequence). The CDR3 covers 14 residues. Trimming pared 8 bases from V and 0 bases from J, leaving 12 bases between. CDR3 sequence (DNA): TGTGCCAGCGGGGGGACAGCTAGCACAGATACGCAGTATTTT. Protein: CASGGTASTDTQYF.

The V gene is TRBV4-1, the J gene TRBJ2-7, with TRBD2 identical over 12 bases. This CDR3 is 18 amino acids long. V was pared by 0 bases and J by 0 bases, with 6 bases of the junction left unmatched. From germline, CDR1 is MGHRA and CDR2 YSYEKL. The CDR3 coding sequence is TGCGCCAGCAGCCAAGATGGGGGACTAGCGGGCGTCTCCTACGAGCAGTACTTC. Protein product: CASSQDGGLAGVSYEQYF.

J is TRBJ1-4 and V is TRBV14; D gene uncertain. Germline V gene sequence: CDR1 SGHDN, CDR2 FVKESK. CDR3 length equals 15 residues. Trimming stripped 2 bases from V and 4 bases from J, with 11 bases between. The CDR3 is CASSQYNLGNEKLFF. The CDR3, as DNA: TGTGCCAGCAGCCAATATAACCTGGGTAATGAAAAACTGTTTTTT.

The gene calls are TRBV30 and TRBJ1-1; 9 bases match TRBD1. CDR1 is GTSNPN and CDR2 is SVGIG in the germline V gene (reference sequence). V shed 1 base, J shed 5 bases, and the junction held 5 bases outside the gene matches. The CDR3 contains 14 residues. The CDR3 coding sequence is TGTGCCTGGAGTGGACAGGGGGTGGAAACTGAAGCTTTCTTT. As protein: CAWSGQGVETEAFF.

The J gene is TRBJ1-2, the V gene TRBV19; the D is unclear. This CDR3 spans 15 amino acids. Between the trimmed V and J ends, which lost 3 bases and 3 bases, there was a span of 14 bases. Germline V lookup: CDR1 LNHDA, CDR2 SQIVND (reference sequence). The CDR3 DNA reads TGTGCCAGTAGTATGGAAGTGGGGTTCGACTATGGCTACACCTTC. Amino acid sequence: CASSMEVGFDYGYTF.

V and J are TRBV6-6 and TRBJ1-2, with 9 bases fitting TRBD1. This CDR3 is built from 13 residues. V shed 4 bases and J 10 bases; nucleotides not matched to a gene: 7. CDR1 is MNHNY and CDR2 is SVGAGI in the germline V gene (reference sequence). The CDR3 is CASSLTGQGYYTF. Here the CDR3 DNA reads TGTGCCAGCAGTTTGACGGGACAGGGATACTACACCTTC.

The chain carries TRBV28 and TRBJ1-4; 9 positions agree with TRBD1. CDR3 length: 16 residues. The germline V gene encodes CDR1 MDHEN and CDR2 SYDVKM. V lost 3 bases and J lost 5; bases outside the gene matches: 7. The CDR3 sequence: CASSLPTGTGNEKLFF. In DNA form, the CDR3 reads TGTGCCAGCAGTTTGCCAACCGGGACAGGGAATGAAAAACTGTTTTTT.

The chain recombines TRBV10-3 with TRBJ2-3; D remains ambiguous. CDR1 is ENHRY and CDR2 is SYGVKD in the germline V gene. The CDR3 has 12 amino acids. V was shortened by 10 bases and J by 2 bases, with 10 bases between the two germline ends. CDR3 residues: CATGPSTDTQYF. DNA of the CDR3: TGTGCCACCGGGCCGTCCACAGATACGCAGTATTTT.

CDR3 in amino acids: CASSRKILNYGYTF. CDR3 DNA sequence: TGTGCCAGCAGCCGCAAAATACTTAACTATGGCTACACCTTC. This chain joins TRBV6-1 and TRBJ1-2; D is unclear. CDR1 and CDR2 (germline): MNHNS, SASEGT. The CDR3 runs to 14 residues. V was clipped by 6 bases and J by 1 base, with 12 bases between them.

In DNA form, the CDR3 reads TGTGCCCGTGGACTAGCGGGTGGTATGGGGGAGCTGTTTTTT. This encodes CARGLAGGMGELFF. The gene calls are TRBV30 and TRBJ2-2; 11 positions agree with TRBD2. With V trimmed by 8 bases and J by 8 bases, 10 bases remained unmatched. Per the germline V gene, CDR1 is GTSNPN and CDR2 is SVGIG (reference sequence). The CDR3 is 14 amino acids. Supplemented by reference TRBV30 and TRBJ2-2, the full variable domain reads SQTIHQWPATLVQPVGSPLSLECTVEGTSNPNLYWYRQAAGRGLQLLFYSVGIGQISSEVPQNLSASRPQDRQFILSSKKLLLSDSGFYLCARGLAGGMGELFFGEGSRLTVL.

This rearrangement joins TRBV2 to TRBJ2-3; D perhaps matches TRBD2 (6 bases). The CDR3 has 12 residues. Deletions cut 6 bases from V and 4 bases from J, with 8 bases between. Looked up from germline, CDR1 is SNHLY and CDR2 is FYNNEI. The CDR3 DNA reads as TGTGCCAGCAGCGGGAGCCCAGATACGCAGTATTTT. It yields the protein CASSGSPDTQYF.

The rearrangement joins TRBV6-5 to TRBJ2-7, with D perhaps matching TRBD2 (5 bases). The V end lost 4 bases, the J end lost 2 bases, and 18 bases lay between the germline ends. CDR3 length equals 16 residues. Germline V lookup: CDR1 MNHEY, CDR2 SVGAGI. CDR3 sequence: CASSSLGVASAYEQYF. The CDR3, as DNA: TGTGCCAGCAGTTCCCTCGGGGTAGCGAGTGCCTACGAGCAGTACTTC.

Details on this clone: The sample contains more than one DNA sequence encoding this CDR3. The V gene is TRBV10-3, the J gene TRBJ2-2, with D tentatively TRBD2 (6 bases). The CDR3 runs 13 residues. The germline gives CDR1 ENHRY, CDR2 SYGVKD. Between the trimmed V and J ends, which lost 2 bases and 5 bases, there was a span of 6 bases. CDR3 DNA sequence: TGTGCCATCAGTGAGGGGGGGACCGGGGAGCTGTTTTTT. Residues: CAISEGGTGELFF.

The CDR3 loop reads CASSQEVSASPSNQPQHF. The CDR3, as DNA: TGCGCCAGCAGCCAAGAGGTGTCAGCTTCTCCGAGCAATCAGCCCCAGCATTTT. The J gene is TRBJ1-5, the V gene TRBV4-1; D gene ambiguous. Germline-derived CDR1 and CDR2 are MGHRA and YSYEKL. V was shortened by 0 bases and J by 1 base, with 16 bases between the two germline ends. The CDR3 has 18 amino acids.

J is TRBJ2-7 and V is TRBV5-1; TRBD2 might be the D (5 bases). Between the trimmed V and J ends, which lost 5 bases and 7 bases, there was a span of 19 bases. Per the germline V gene, CDR1 is SGHRS and CDR2 is YFSETQ. The CDR3 runs to 14 residues. CDR3 amino acids: CASSLEGVVREQYF. The DNA for the CDR3 is TGCGCCAGCAGTCTTGAGGGAGTAGTGAGGGAGCAGTACTTC.

This chain joins TRBV11-1 and TRBJ1-2; unclear D gene. The CDR3 is made up of 13 amino acids. V was shortened by 2 bases and J by 4 bases, with 8 bases between the two germline ends. Germline CDR1 and CDR2: SGHAT and FQDESV (reference sequence). CDR3 nucleotides: TGTGCCAGCAGCTTAACCGCGGGCTATGGCTACACCTTC. Protein product: CASSLTAGYGYTF.

The chain has TRBV4-2 and TRBJ2-3; D may be TRBD1 or TRBD2 (5 bases each). Trimming removed 0 bases at V and 5 bases at J, with 24 bases between. In germline, CDR1 is LGHNA, CDR2 YNFKEQ. CDR3 length equals 19 residues. The CDR3 loop reads CASSQDWGSSWGVGDTQYF. In DNA, the CDR3 is TGTGCCAGCAGCCAAGATTGGGGCTCTAGCTGGGGAGTGGGAGATACGCAGTATTTT.

Note on this clone: Other DNA sequences in the sample encode the same CDR3. The chain uses TRBV18 and TRBJ1-1; no definite D call. V lost 1 base and J 1 base, leaving 4 bases between the germline ends. Germline V gene sequence: CDR1 KGHSH, CDR2 LQKENI. The CDR3 sequence is 13 residues long. CDR3 DNA sequence: TGTGCCAGCTCACCACGACCGAACACTGAAGCTTTCTTT. It encodes CASSPRPNTEAFF.

This clone has a handful of counts. The V and J genes are TRBV7-8 and TRBJ2-7, with 8 bases matching TRBD1. The CDR3 has 13 residues. Trimming removed 2 bases from V and 4 bases from J; junction bases left unmatched: 1. Germline CDR1 SGHVS, CDR2 FQNEAQ. The CDR3 DNA sequence: TGTGCCAGCAGCTTAAACAGGGGGTACGAGCAGTACTTC. Translated, it gives CASSLNRGYEQYF. Full variable domain (outside the CDR3, taken from reference TRBV7-8 and TRBJ2-7): GAGVSQSPRYKVAKRGQDVALRCDPISGHVSLFWYQQALGQGPEFLTYFQNEAQLDKSGLPSDRFFAERPEGSVSTLKIQRTQQEDSAVYLCASSLNRGYEQYFGPGTRLTVT.

V and J are TRBV30 and TRBJ1-5, with D perhaps matching TRBD1 (5 bases). This CDR3 comprises 15 residues. Germline lookup yields CDR1 GTSNPN and CDR2 SVGIG (reference sequence). V lost 1 base and J 2 bases, leaving 12 bases between the germline ends. CDR3 region: CAWSGQGTGNQPQHF. The CDR3 coding sequence is TGTGCCTGGAGTGGTCAGGGAACGGGCAATCAGCCCCAGCATTTT.